What follows describes a single T cell receptor beta chain. The specificity of this receptor is unknown. No clone much larger than this one lies a single base away; base qualities are absent. The sample is drawn from a study of graft-versus-host responses after intestinal transplantation (dated by TCRdb to 2020 to 2022). Some background on the complete study: The transplants that recipients received were multivisceral, liver-intestinal, or isolated intestinal. Every recipient was given anti-thymocyte globulin induction, followed by about three years of maintenance tacrolimus and steroids. Graft-versus-host and host-versus-graft alloreactive T cell clones were tracked in the graft, circulation and bone marrow after intestinal transplantation using bulk TCR-beta CDR3 sequencing. Donor T cell macrochimerism was defined as a peak of at least 4% donor T cells among recipient peripheral blood mononuclear cells. Samples from three later patients were sequenced in-house on an Illumina MiSeq with MiXCR processing rather than by the commercial service. The cohort enrolled 20 to 30 intestinal transplant recipients including one retransplant, and a few patients lacking pretransplant specimens were excluded. Alloreactive clones were identified by sequencing pre-transplant mixed lymphocyte reaction products and comparing these products with unstimulated pre-transplant donor and recipient T cells. Paper-wide results and their limitations: Early after transplant, peak levels of circulating GvH clones were found to be associated with declines in HvG clones. GvH clones were detected in recipient bone marrow, and some appeared earlier in ileal mucosa or blood, consistent with an intestinal mucosal origin. Patients with donor T cell macrochimerism had high GvH to HvG T cell clonal ratios in their allografts. The conclusions were limited by the relatively low number and heterogeneity of the intestinal transplant patients.

The label giving this sample's time point can be read as: cells obtained before transplantation from donor or recipient. CD3+CD4+ and CD3+CD8+ populations were FACS-sorted from unstimulated pre-transplant donor and recipient cells taken from spleen or lymph nodes. The CDR3 sequence holds 15 residues, the cysteine and phenylalanine included. CDR3 DNA is the only sequence kept; it has 45 bases, read in frame from the first base. The junction shows trimming of 0 bases on V and 3 bases on J, plus 12 bases between the germline ends. CDR1 and CDR2 (LGHNA, YSLEER) derive from the germline V gene. The method behind the library was the immunoSEQ multiplex PCR assay. For most patients, genomic DNA was isolated with the Qiagen DNeasy Blood and Tissue Kit and shipped frozen to Adaptive Biotechnologies for TCR sequencing. High-throughput TCR-beta CDR3 sequencing of genomic DNA from most patients was performed by Adaptive Biotechnologies. The authors' analysis ran thus. Adaptive's ImmunoSEQ software was the source of the TCR sequencing data for about 18 patients, while three other patients were processed with MiXCR and VDJtools. CD4 versus CD8 sorting errors were corrected by removing sequences found in both subsets at a frequency ratio below 5:1. CDR3 nucleotide sequences shared between donor and recipient were removed because their origin could not be assigned. Alloreactive clones required at least 2-fold expansion over unstimulated cells and minimum CFSE-low frequency of 0.002% (template counts) or 0.001% (read counts). Clones detected in sequenced pre-transplant spleen, lymph node, or MLR CFSE-low populations of the donor or recipient were defined as mappable. Cumulative frequency of alloreactive clones was calculated as a percentage of all sequences weighted by copy number. The table was pulled from immuneACCESS by TCRdb, which kept in-frame rearrangements only. Such tables lose some clones; where checked, under half of the loss comes from unresolved V genes, and the rest has no known cause. That table supplies the V and J calls and clone size; D and trimming were determined from the DNA. Recorded for this sample are 50,000 to 80,000 clones; around nine tenths of them occurred a single time. Together, the top ten hold around 1.7% of the sample.

The sample here was unstimulated CD8+ T cells sorted from spleen or lymph node cells, taken before transplant. The TCR originated in a human donor who was the organ donor for an intestinal transplant. The rearrangement joined TRBV4-3 to TRBJ2-7; the D segment could be TRBD1, given 6 matching bases. The CDR3 amino acid sequence is: CASSQDRRGDYEQYF. The DNA sequence is as follows: TGCGCCAGCAGCCAAGATCGCAGGGGTGACTACGAGCAGTACTTC.